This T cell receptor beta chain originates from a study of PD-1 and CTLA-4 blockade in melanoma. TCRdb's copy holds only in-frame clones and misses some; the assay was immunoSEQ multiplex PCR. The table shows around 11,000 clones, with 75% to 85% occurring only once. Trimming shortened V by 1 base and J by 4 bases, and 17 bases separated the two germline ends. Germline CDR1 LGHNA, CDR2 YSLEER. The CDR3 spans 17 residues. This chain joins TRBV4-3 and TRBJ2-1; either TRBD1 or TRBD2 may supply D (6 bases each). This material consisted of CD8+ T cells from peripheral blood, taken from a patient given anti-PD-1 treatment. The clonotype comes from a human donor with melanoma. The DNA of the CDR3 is TGCGCCAGCAGCCAAGGTCTTAGGGGGGAAGGTTACAATGAGCAGTTCTTC. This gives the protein CASSQGLRGEGYNEQFF.